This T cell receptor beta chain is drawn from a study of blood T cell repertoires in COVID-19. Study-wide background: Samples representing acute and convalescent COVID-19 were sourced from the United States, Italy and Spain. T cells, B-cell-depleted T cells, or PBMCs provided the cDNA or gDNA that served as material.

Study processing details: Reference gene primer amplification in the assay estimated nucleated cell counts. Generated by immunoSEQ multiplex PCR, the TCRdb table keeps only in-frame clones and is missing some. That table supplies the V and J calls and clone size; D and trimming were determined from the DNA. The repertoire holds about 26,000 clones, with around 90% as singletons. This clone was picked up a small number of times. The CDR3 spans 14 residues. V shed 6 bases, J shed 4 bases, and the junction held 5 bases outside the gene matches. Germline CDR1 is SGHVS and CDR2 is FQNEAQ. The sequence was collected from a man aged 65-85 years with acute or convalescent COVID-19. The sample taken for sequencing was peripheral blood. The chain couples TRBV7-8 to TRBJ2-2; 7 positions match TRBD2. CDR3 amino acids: CASRSGGLTGELFF. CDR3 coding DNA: TGTGCCAGCAGATCGGGAGGCCTCACCGGGGAGCTGTTTTTT.